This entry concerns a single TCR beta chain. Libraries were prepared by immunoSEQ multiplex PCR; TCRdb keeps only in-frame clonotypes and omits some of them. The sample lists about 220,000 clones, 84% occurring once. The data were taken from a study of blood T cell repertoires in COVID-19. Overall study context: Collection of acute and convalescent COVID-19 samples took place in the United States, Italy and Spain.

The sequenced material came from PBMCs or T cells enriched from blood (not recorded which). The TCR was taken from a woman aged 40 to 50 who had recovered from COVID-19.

The CDR3 region is CASSEGRTTFGETQYF. The CDR3 DNA reads TGTGCCAGCAGTGAAGGAAGGACTACCTTCGGGGAGACCCAGTACTTC. This sequence joins TRBV6-1 and TRBJ2-5; a weak D match, TRBD2 (6 bases). The V end lost 1 base, the J end lost 5 bases, and 17 bases lay between the germline ends. Germline assignment: CDR1 MNHNS and CDR2 SASEGT. The CDR3 has 16 residues.